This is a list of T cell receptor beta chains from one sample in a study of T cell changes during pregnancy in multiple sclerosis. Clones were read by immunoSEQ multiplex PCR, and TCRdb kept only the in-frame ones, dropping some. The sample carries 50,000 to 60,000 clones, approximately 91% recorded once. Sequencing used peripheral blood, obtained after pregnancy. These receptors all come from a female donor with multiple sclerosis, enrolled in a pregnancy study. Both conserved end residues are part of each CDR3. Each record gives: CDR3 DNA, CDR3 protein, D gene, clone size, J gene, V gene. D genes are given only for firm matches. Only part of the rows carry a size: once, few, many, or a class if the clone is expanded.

TGTGCCAGCAGCGTGAGACAGGAGATTAACACCGGGGAGCTGTTTTTT CASSVRQEINTGELFF - - TRBJ2-2 TRBV9
TGTGCCAGCAGTGTCAGACGAGACTCCCTTCAGTTCTTC CASSVRRDSLQFF - - TRBJ2-1 TRBV2
TGTGCCAGCAGCCCCAGGATTGTTATGGGCTACACCTTC CASSPRIVMGYTF - - TRBJ1-2 TRBV28
TGTGCCAGCAGCATAGGGGTGCTCACTGAAGCTTTCTTT CASSIGVLTEAFF - - TRBJ1-1 TRBV7-3
TGCGCCAGCAGCCCCGGGGAGGGGTGGAACATTCAGTACTTC CASSPGEGWNIQYF TRBD2 - TRBJ2-4 TRBV4-1
TGTGCCAGCACGGAGGCAGTAACGTGGGAGCAGTACTTC CASTEAVTWEQYF - - TRBJ2-7 TRBV6-6
TGTGCCAGCACACTCCGGGACAACTCCTGGGGGTTTTACGAGCAGTACTTC CASTLRDNSWGFYEQYF - - TRBJ2-7 TRBV28
TGCGCCAGCAGCCGGGATCCGGGACAGACCTACGAGCAGTACTTC CASSRDPGQTYEQYF TRBD1 - TRBJ2-7 TRBV5-1
TGTGCCAGCATCTCTATAATGAACACTGAAGCTTTCTTT CASISIMNTEAFF - - TRBJ1-1 TRBV13
TGTGCCAGCAGCGGTGGGACAGCAACTAATGAAAAACTGTTTTTT CASSGGTATNEKLFF TRBD1 once TRBJ1-4 TRBV9
TGTGCCAGCAGGACTAGCGGGGAGTACAATGAGCAGTTCTTC CASRTSGEYNEQFF TRBD2 once TRBJ2-1 TRBV6-5
TGTGCCAGCAGCTTATATCCGTTCACTGAAGCTTTCTTT CASSLYPFTEAFF - - TRBJ1-1 TRBV7-6
TGCGCCAGCTTCGCCGGGAGCAGGCGCGGGGAGCTGTTTTTT CASFAGSRRGELFF - once TRBJ2-2 TRBV5-1
TGCGCCAGCAGCCAAGGTCGCTGGAGACAGGGGAATGAAAAACTGTTTTTT CASSQGRWRQGNEKLFF TRBD1 - TRBJ1-4 TRBV4-3
TGCGCCAGCAGCTTGGGTTTTCCGAGGATGAACACTGAAGCTTTCTTT CASSLGFPRMNTEAFF - - TRBJ1-1 TRBV5-1
TGTGCCAGCTCACCAGCGAGGGCTGAGCAGTTCTTC CASSPARAEQFF - - TRBJ2-1 TRBV18
TGTGCCAGCAGCAAATGCTTGCGTCTCTCCCAAGAGACCCAGTACTTC CASSKCLRLSQETQYF - once TRBJ2-5 TRBV21-1
TGTGCCAGCAGAGGACAGGACCTCCTTCCCGGCTACACCTTC CASRGQDLLPGYTF TRBD1 - TRBJ1-2 TRBV7-8
TGTGCCACCAGCAACAGGGTTTCCTACGAGCAGTACTTC CATSNRVSYEQYF - - TRBJ2-7 TRBV15
TGTGCCAGCAGTACAAGGGGGGGAAGACAAGAGACCCAGTACTTC CASSTRGGRQETQYF - - TRBJ2-5 TRBV28
TGTGCCAGCAGGCAGTTTGGGGGGGGCCCCCCGCAGTATTTT CASRQFGGGPPQYF - - TRBJ2-3 TRBV6-5
TGTGCCAGCAGCTCTCAAATCCTGACAGGGGAAGAGACCCAGTACTTC CASSSQILTGEETQYF TRBD1 - TRBJ2-5 TRBV7-9
TGTGCTAGCAGCCCCCGGCAGGATACGTACGAGCAGTACTTC CASSPRQDTYEQYF - - TRBJ2-7 TRBV7-7
TGTGCCAGCAGCTTAGACCCCCGGACAGGGTTCTCAGAGACCCAGTACTTC CASSLDPRTGFSETQYF TRBD1 once TRBJ2-5 TRBV7-2
TGTGCCAGCAGCCCTGAAGGGACAGGGGGCCCCAACTATGGCTACACCTTC CASSPEGTGGPNYGYTF TRBD1 - TRBJ1-2 TRBV7-8
TGTGCCAGCAGCCCCAGGGGGAAGAATGAAAAACTGTTTTTT CASSPRGKNEKLFF TRBD1 - TRBJ1-4 TRBV7-9
TGCGCCAGCAGCTTGGAAGGGACAGGGTATGGCTACACCTTC CASSLEGTGYGYTF TRBD1 - TRBJ1-2 TRBV5-1
TGTGCCAGCAGTCTAGCGGGGACTACCTACGAGCAGTACTTC CASSLAGTTYEQYF TRBD2 - TRBJ2-7 TRBV27
TGTGCCAGCAGTTACTCGGGGGGAGGAGGGGGCTGTGTAAGGGGCACTGAAGCTTTCTTT CASSYSGGGGGCVRGTEAFF TRBD1 - TRBJ1-1 TRBV6-7
TGTGCCAGCAGTTTAATCCAGGGGCCCCAGCATTTT CASSLIQGPQHF - - TRBJ1-5 TRBV28
TGTGCCAGCCCCCGGGAGCAGGGTGATGAAGCTTTCTTT CASPREQGDEAFF - - TRBJ1-1 TRBV6-6
TGTGCCACCAGGACTAGCGGGGGTTACGAGCAGTACTTC CATRTSGGYEQYF TRBD2 - TRBJ2-7 TRBV19
TGCGCCAGCAGCCAGCGGAACTTCAGGGAAACTAATGAAAAACTGTTTTTT CASSQRNFRETNEKLFF - - TRBJ1-4 TRBV4-1
TGTGCCTGGAGTGTACCGGGGATTGGCTACACCTTC CAWSVPGIGYTF - - TRBJ1-2 TRBV30
TGTGCCAGCAGTCGGGAACTAGCGGGGGGGCTCAACAATGAGCAGTTCTTC CASSRELAGGLNNEQFF TRBD2 - TRBJ2-1 TRBV5-6
TGTGCCAGCAGCTTGGGGGGGGCCTCCTACGAGCAGTACTTC CASSLGGASYEQYF - - TRBJ2-7 TRBV11-3
TGCGCCAGCAGCTTGAGCGGAGATGGACTTTGGAATTCACCCCTCCACTTT CASSLSGDGLWNSPLHF - - TRBJ1-6 TRBV5-1
TGTGCCAGTAGTATAGATCCCTATCGACGTAGGGGGTACTATGGCTACACCTTC CASSIDPYRRRGYYGYTF - - TRBJ1-2 TRBV19
TGTGCCAGCTCTCGCTCGCAGGGTCCAATCACCGGGGAGCTGTTTTTT CASSRSQGPITGELFF - - TRBJ2-2 TRBV6-6
TGTGCCAGCAGCTCGTCGGGACTTTCGAATTCACCCCTCCACTTT CASSSSGLSNSPLHF - - TRBJ1-6 TRBV7-3
TGTGCCAGCAGCGTAGGTTCCGGCGGGGCGAGCACAGATACGCAGTATTTT CASSVGSGGASTDTQYF - - TRBJ2-3 TRBV9
TGTGCCAGCAGCTTAATGGGACACGGAAGCACAGATACGCAGTATTTT CASSLMGHGSTDTQYF - - TRBJ2-3 TRBV7-3
TGTGCCAGCAGTCCGATTACCCCCGGGACTGTTGACTCTGGAAACACCATATATTTT CASSPITPGTVDSGNTIYF - - TRBJ1-3 TRBV2
TGTGCCAGCAGCCATACTAGCGGGGGCACAGATACGCAGTATTTT CASSHTSGGTDTQYF TRBD2 - TRBJ2-3 TRBV4-2
TGCGCCAGCAGCCAAGTACCGGCGGGGAGATACGAGCAGTACTTC CASSQVPAGRYEQYF - - TRBJ2-7 TRBV4-3
TGCGCCAGCAGTTACGACGGGGGGGCCAATCTGTTCTTC CASSYDGGANLFF TRBD2 few TRBJ2-1 TRBV4-1
TGTGCCAGCAGGCCCTCAGCAAGGGGCAACCAGCCCCAGCATTTT CASRPSARGNQPQHF - - TRBJ1-5 TRBV28
TGCGCCAGCGGTACGCAGGGCTTACACAACGAGCAGTACTTC CASGTQGLHNEQYF - - TRBJ2-7 TRBV5-1
TGCGCCAGCAGCTTGGGGGACAGGGGGCCCGAGGAGGAGCAGTACTTC CASSLGDRGPEEEQYF TRBD1 - TRBJ2-7 TRBV5-1
TGTGCCAGTACTCCTGGGGGGGGTATAATCTCTGGCTACACCTTC CASTPGGGIISGYTF - - TRBJ1-2 TRBV19
TGTGCCAGCAGTTACTTGCAGGGTGGCACTGAAGCTTTCTTT CASSYLQGGTEAFF - - TRBJ1-1 TRBV6-5
TGTGCCAGCAAGGACAGCACTACCGGGGAGCTGTTTTTT CASKDSTTGELFF - - TRBJ2-2 TRBV28
TGTGCCAGCAGCTTAAGTTTGAAGCCGGACACTGAAGCTTTCTTT CASSLSLKPDTEAFF - - TRBJ1-1 TRBV7-8
TGTGCCAGCAGTGTCACAGTTCCGGGACAGAATGGCTACACCTTC CASSVTVPGQNGYTF TRBD1 - TRBJ1-2 TRBV27
TGCGCCAGCCGAGCGGGGCTGTCCTACGAGCAGTACTTC CASRAGLSYEQYF TRBD2 - TRBJ2-7 TRBV23-1
TGTGCCAGCAGCCCCCTTGGGGGGTTAAAGTCCCACGAGCAGTACTTC CASSPLGGLKSHEQYF - - TRBJ2-7 TRBV7-9